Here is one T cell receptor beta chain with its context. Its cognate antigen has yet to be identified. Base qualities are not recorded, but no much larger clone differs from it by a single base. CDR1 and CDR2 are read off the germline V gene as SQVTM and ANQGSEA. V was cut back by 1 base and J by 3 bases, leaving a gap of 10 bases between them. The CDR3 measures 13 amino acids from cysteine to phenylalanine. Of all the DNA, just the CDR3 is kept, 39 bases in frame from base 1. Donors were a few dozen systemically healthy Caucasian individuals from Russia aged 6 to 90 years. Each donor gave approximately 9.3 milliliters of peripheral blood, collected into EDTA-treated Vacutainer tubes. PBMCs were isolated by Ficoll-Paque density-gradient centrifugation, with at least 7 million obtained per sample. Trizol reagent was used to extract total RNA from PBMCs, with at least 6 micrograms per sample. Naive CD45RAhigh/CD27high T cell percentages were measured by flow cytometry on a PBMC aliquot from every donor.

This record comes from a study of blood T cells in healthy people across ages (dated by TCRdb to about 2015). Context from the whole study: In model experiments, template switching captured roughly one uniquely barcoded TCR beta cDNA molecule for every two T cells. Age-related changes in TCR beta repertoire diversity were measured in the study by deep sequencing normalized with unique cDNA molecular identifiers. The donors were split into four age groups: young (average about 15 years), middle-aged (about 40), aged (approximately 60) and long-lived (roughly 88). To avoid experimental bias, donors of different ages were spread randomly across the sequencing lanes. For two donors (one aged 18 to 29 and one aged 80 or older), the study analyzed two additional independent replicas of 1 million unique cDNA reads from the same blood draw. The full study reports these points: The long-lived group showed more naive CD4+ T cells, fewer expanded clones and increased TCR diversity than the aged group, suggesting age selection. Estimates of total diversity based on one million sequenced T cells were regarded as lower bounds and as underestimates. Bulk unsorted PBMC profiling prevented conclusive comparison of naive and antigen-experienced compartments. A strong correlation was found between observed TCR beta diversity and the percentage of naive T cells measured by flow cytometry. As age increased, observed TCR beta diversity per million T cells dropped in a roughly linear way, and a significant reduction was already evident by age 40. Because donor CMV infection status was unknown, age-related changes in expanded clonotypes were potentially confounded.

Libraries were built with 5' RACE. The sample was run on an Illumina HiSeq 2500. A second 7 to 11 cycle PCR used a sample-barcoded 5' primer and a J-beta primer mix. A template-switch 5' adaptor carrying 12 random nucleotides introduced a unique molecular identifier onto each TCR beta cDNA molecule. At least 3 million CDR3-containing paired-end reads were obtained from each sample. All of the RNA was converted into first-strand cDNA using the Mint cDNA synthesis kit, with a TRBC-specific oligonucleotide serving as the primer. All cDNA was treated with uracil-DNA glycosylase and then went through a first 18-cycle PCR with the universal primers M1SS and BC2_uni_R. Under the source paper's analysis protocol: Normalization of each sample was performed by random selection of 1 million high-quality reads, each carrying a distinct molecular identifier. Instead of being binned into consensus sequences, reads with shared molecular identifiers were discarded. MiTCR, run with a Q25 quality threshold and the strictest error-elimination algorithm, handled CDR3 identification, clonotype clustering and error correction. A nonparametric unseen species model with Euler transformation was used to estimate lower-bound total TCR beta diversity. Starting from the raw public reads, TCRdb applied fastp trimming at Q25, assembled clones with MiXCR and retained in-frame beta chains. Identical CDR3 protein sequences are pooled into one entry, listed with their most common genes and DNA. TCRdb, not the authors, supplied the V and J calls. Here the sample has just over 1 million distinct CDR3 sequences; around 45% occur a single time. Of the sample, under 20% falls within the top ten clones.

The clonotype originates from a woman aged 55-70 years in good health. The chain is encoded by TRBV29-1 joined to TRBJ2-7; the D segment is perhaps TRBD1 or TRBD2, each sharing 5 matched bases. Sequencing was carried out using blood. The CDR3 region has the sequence CSVEVQGDYEQYF. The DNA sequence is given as TGCAGCGTTGAAGTCCAGGGAGACTACGAGCAGTACTTC.